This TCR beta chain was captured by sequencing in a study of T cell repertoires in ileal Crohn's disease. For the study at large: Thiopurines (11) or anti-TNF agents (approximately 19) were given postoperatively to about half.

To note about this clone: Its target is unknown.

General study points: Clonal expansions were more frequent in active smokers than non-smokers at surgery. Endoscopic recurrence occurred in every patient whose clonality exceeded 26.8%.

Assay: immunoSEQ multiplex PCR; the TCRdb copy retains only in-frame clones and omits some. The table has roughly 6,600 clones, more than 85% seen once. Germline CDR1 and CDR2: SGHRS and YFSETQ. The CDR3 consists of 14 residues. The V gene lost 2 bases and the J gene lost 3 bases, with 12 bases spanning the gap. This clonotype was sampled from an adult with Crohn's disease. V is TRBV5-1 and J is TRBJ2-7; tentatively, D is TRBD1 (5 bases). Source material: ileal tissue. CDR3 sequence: CASSLFREGYEQYF. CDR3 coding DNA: TGCGCCAGCAGCTTATTCAGGGAAGGCTACGAGCAGTACTTC.